Listed below are T cell receptor beta chains from one sample, sequenced in a study of T cells in Graves' hyperthyroidism and ophthalmopathy. TCRdb analysed the multiplex PCR reads with MiXCR anew, one entry per CDR3 protein. This sample has 640,000 or so distinct CDR3 sequences, with under 15% found just once. Sequenced input: blood. The source is a woman aged 40 to 50 with Graves' ophthalmopathy. Each CDR3 is given with its conserved first and last residue. The D gene is left open where the match is weak. Rows may omit the clone size; those that give it use once, few, many or a size class.

cdr3_aa	cdr3_nt	clone_size	cdr3_length	d_call	v_call	j_call
CASKGHLTGELFF	TGTGCCAGCAAAGGACACCTCACCGGGGAGCTGTTTTTT	few	13	-	TRBV28	TRBJ2-2
CASSTRTSGRAQYF	TGTGCCAGCAGCACCCGGACTAGCGGGAGGGCCCAGTACTTC	-	14	TRBD2	TRBV11-2	TRBJ2-5
CASSLQGALSSYEQYF	TGTGCCAGCAGCTTACAGGGGGCCCTAAGCTCCTACGAGCAGTACTTC	-	16	TRBD1	TRBV7-9	TRBJ2-7
CASRIGRGYEQYF	TGTGCCAGCAGGATTGGGAGGGGTTACGAGCAGTACTTC	-	13	TRBD2	TRBV6-1	TRBJ2-7
CASSLPGPHTF	TGTGCCAGCAGTTTACCCGGGCCTCACACCTTC	many	11	-	TRBV28	TRBJ1-2
CAIPTGTNYGYTF	TGTGCCATCCCGACAGGAACTAACTATGGCTACACCTTC	many	13	-	TRBV28	TRBJ1-2
CASSGGTGAQETQYF	TGCGCCAGCAGCGGTGGGACGGGGGCCCAAGAGACCCAGTACTTC	-	15	-	TRBV5-1	TRBJ2-5
CSAPGTGGYEQYF	TGCAGTGCTCCCGGGACAGGGGGCTACGAGCAGTACTTC	many	13	TRBD1	TRBV20-1	TRBJ2-7
CASSMDVPYQPQHF	TGTGCCAGCAGCATGGACGTCCCCTATCAGCCCCAGCATTTT	many	14	-	TRBV12-3/TRBV12-4	TRBJ1-5
CSAHDTRGTEAFF	TGCAGTGCTCACGACACTAGGGGAACTGAAGCTTTCTTT	once	13	-	TRBV20-1	TRBJ1-1
CASSRRPGAGYMNTEAFF	TGTGCCAGCAGTCGCCGACCGGGCGCCGGATACATGAACACTGAAGCTTTCTTT	-	18	-	TRBV6-2/TRBV6-3	TRBJ1-1
CASSLEAGDEQYF	TGTGCCAGCAGCTTAGAGGCGGGCGACGAGCAGTACTTC	many	13	-	TRBV7-9	TRBJ2-7
CSVVFQGGVETQYF	TGCAGCGTTGTCTTTCAGGGGGGGGTGGAGACCCAGTACTTC	-	14	-	TRBV29-1	TRBJ2-5
CSAGKGPYEQYF	TGCAGTGCTGGTAAGGGACCCTACGAGCAGTACTTC	many	12	-	TRBV20-1	TRBJ2-7
CASSSSVGGTEAFF	TGTGCCAGCAGCTCCTCCGTGGGAGGGACTGAAGCTTTCTTT	few	14	-	TRBV3-1	TRBJ1-1
CAWGVRGGTEAFF	TGTGCCTGGGGAGTGAGGGGGGGGACTGAAGCTTTCTTT	many	13	-	TRBV30	TRBJ1-1
CASSQRHTYEQYF	TGTGCCAGCAGTCAACGACACACCTACGAGCAGTACTTC	many	13	-	TRBV28	TRBJ2-7
CASSDPGLAPIARVDEQYF	TGTGCCAGCAGTGACCCCGGACTAGCGCCCATTGCACGGGTCGACGAGCAGTACTTC	-	19	TRBD2	TRBV6-4	TRBJ2-7
CSAPGTGDYEQYF	TGCAGTGCGCCCGGGACAGGGGATTACGAGCAGTACTTC	many	13	TRBD1	TRBV20-1	TRBJ2-7
CASSQDGDRYNEQFF	TGTGCCAGCAGCCAAGATGGGGACAGGTACAATGAGCAGTTCTTC	-	15	TRBD1	TRBV4-2	TRBJ2-1
CATSREASGSQETQYF	TGTGCCACCAGCAGAGAGGCTAGCGGATCCCAAGAGACCCAGTACTTC	many	16	TRBD2	TRBV15	TRBJ2-5
CASMRGTGGSQPQHF	TGTGCCAGCATGAGGGGGACAGGGGGCAGTCAGCCCCAGCATTTT	-	15	TRBD1	TRBV6-1	TRBJ1-5
CASSFGPDTDTQYF	TGTGCCAGCAGTTTCGGACCAGACACAGATACGCAGTATTTT	many	14	-	TRBV12-3/TRBV12-4	TRBJ2-3
CASSFATKGLAGSEQYF	TGTGCCAGCAGCTTCGCTACTAAAGGACTAGCGGGATCCGAGCAGTACTTC	few	17	TRBD2	TRBV7-2	TRBJ2-7
CASSLRKGGREQYF	TGTGCCAGCAGCCTCCGAAAGGGGGGCCGAGAGCAGTACTTC	few	14	-	TRBV5-6	TRBJ2-7
CASSMTSGGLETQYF	TGTGCCAGCAGCATGACTAGTGGAGGGTTGGAGACCCAGTACTTC	many	15	-	TRBV7-3	TRBJ2-5
CASSFPLFVAGERRKTEAFF	TGTGCCAGCAGTTTCCCCCTTTTCGTGGCGGGAGAGAGAAGAAAAACTGAAGCTTTCTTT	-	20	-	TRBV28	TRBJ1-1
CASSLMAGLMNTEAFF	TGTGCCAGCAGCTTAATGGCAGGTCTGATGAACACTGAAGCTTTCTTT	few	16	-	TRBV11-1	TRBJ1-1
CASSSDRGLKPQHF	TGTGCCAGCAGTTCGGACAGGGGGCTTAAACCCCAGCATTTT	-	14	TRBD1	TRBV6-5	TRBJ1-5
CASSPGHNQPQHF	TGTGCCAGCAGCCCGGGACATAATCAGCCCCAGCATTTT	many	13	-	TRBV12-3/TRBV12-4	TRBJ1-5
CSAGGWAYEQYF	TGCAGTGCTGGGGGCTGGGCTTACGAGCAGTACTTC	many	12	-	TRBV20-1	TRBJ2-7
CASSPQGGLAEGRPETQYF	TGTGCCAGTAGTCCCCAAGGGGGACTAGCTGAGGGGCGGCCAGAGACCCAGTACTTC	few	19	TRBD2	TRBV19	TRBJ2-5
CSGSTEEASF	TGCAGCGGATCGACAGAAGAAGCTTCCTTT	many	10	-	TRBV29-1	TRBJ1-1
CASRSGTGSIGELFF	TGTGCCAGCAGATCCGGGACAGGGTCGATCGGGGAGCTGTTTTTT	many	15	TRBD1	TRBV7-9	TRBJ2-2
CATSDGNYGYTF	TGTGCCACCAGTGATGGTAACTATGGCTACACCTTC	many	12	-	TRBV24-1	TRBJ1-2
CATSDPSGGGEETQYF	TGTGCCACCAGTGACCCTAGCGGGGGGGGCGAAGAGACCCAGTACTTC	-	16	TRBD2	TRBV24-1	TRBJ2-5
CASSNPHPRQGESNQPQHF	TGTGCCAGCAGTAACCCCCATCCCCGACAGGGGGAAAGCAATCAGCCCCAGCATTTT	many	19	TRBD1	TRBV6-6	TRBJ1-5
CASSRNRDSISYEQYF	TGTGCCAGCAGCCGTAACCGGGACAGCATCTCCTACGAGCAGTACTTC	many	16	TRBD1	TRBV28	TRBJ2-7
CASSYSLSRTGGYTF	TGTGCCAGCAGTTACTCCCTGAGCAGGACCGGTGGCTACACCTTC	many	15	-	TRBV6-2/TRBV6-3	TRBJ1-2
CASSPVFRDSYTEAFF	TGTGCCAGCTCACCAGTATTTCGGGACAGCTACACTGAAGCTTTCTTT	many	16	TRBD1	TRBV18	TRBJ1-1
CASKTGMNTGELFF	TGCGCCAGCAAGACAGGGATGAACACCGGGGAGCTGTTTTTT	-	14	TRBD1	TRBV5-1	TRBJ2-2
CASDPPNQETQYF	TGTGCCAGTGACCCCCCCAACCAAGAGACCCAGTACTTC	many	13	-	TRBV6-1	TRBJ2-5
CASSTRQATEAFF	TGTGCCAGCAGCACACGACAGGCCACTGAAGCTTTCTTT	-	13	-	TRBV5-6	TRBJ1-1
CAISDDREGEQYF	TGTGCCATCAGTGATGACAGGGAGGGCGAGCAGTACTTC	many	13	-	TRBV10-3	TRBJ2-7
CASTADLQETQYF	TGTGCCAGCACAGCAGACCTCCAAGAGACCCAGTACTTC	-	13	-	TRBV2	TRBJ2-5
CAWSSSTEAFF	TGTGCCTGGAGTTCAAGCACTGAAGCTTTCTTT	few	11	-	TRBV30	TRBJ1-1
CASSVPPGGPNNYGYTF	TGTGCCAGCAGCGTCCCCCCCGGGGGCCCGAACAACTATGGCTACACCTTC	many	17	-	TRBV9	TRBJ1-2
CSARGGYQETQYF	TGCAGTGCTAGAGGGGGGTACCAAGAGACCCAGTACTTC	many	13	-	TRBV20-1	TRBJ2-5
CASSRTGTGAYEQYF	TGTGCCAGCAGCAGGACCGGGACAGGGGCCTACGAGCAGTACTTC	many	15	TRBD1	TRBV11-1	TRBJ2-7
CASSQTAITNYGYTF	TGTGCCAGCAGTCAGACAGCGATCACTAACTATGGCTACACCTTC	many	15	-	TRBV27	TRBJ1-2
CASSPQRGKNIQYF	TGTGCCAGCAGTCCCCAGCGAGGCAAAAACATTCAGTACTTC	-	14	-	TRBV28	TRBJ2-4
CASSSRADTIYF	TGTGCCAGCAGTTCCCGAGCGGACACCATATATTTT	many	12	-	TRBV6-2/TRBV6-3	TRBJ1-3
CSARPPRVITDTQYF	TGCAGTGCCCGCCCCCCGAGAGTAATAACAGATACGCAGTATTTT	-	15	-	TRBV20-1	TRBJ2-3
CASSRGGYTF	TGTGCCAGCAGTAGAGGAGGCTACACCTTC	many	10	-	TRBV6-1	TRBJ1-2
CASRNYGYTF	TGTGCCAGCAGGAACTATGGCTACACCTTC	many	10	-	TRBV6-2/TRBV6-3	TRBJ1-2
CASSQGDTVSYEQYF	TGCGCCAGCAGCCAAGGGGACACCGTCTCCTACGAGCAGTACTTC	many	15	-	TRBV4-3	TRBJ2-7
CASKEEREQYF	TGTGCCAGCAAGGAGGAGAGGGAGCAGTACTTC	many	11	-	TRBV12-3/TRBV12-4	TRBJ2-7
CASSVGGVSSYEQYF	TGTGCCAGCAGTGTCGGGGGGGTCAGCTCCTACGAGCAGTACTTC	once	15	TRBD2	TRBV6-1	TRBJ2-7
CASSYSSGGGGLLYEQYF	TGTGCCAGCAGTTACTCGTCCGGGGGTGGGGGTCTACTCTACGAGCAGTACTTC	many	18	-	TRBV6-2/TRBV6-3	TRBJ2-7
CASSSSGRDFYEQYF	TGTGCCAGCAGTTCCAGCGGGAGGGATTTCTACGAGCAGTACTTC	many	15	TRBD2	TRBV27	TRBJ2-7